The 6 T cell receptor beta chains below come from one sample, sequenced in a study of control samples from healthy donors and cancer patients. Assay: immunoSEQ multiplex PCR; the TCRdb copy retains only in-frame clones and omits some. The data show about 130,000 clones, around nine tenths seen once. Sequenced: blood. These receptors came from a man in his late teens or twenties in good health.

The chain employs TRBV7-6 and TRBJ2-1, with 11 bases fitting TRBD2. Looked up from germline, CDR1 is SGHVS and CDR2 is FNYEAQ. The V segment lost 5 bases and the J segment 8 bases; nucleotides outside the gene matches: 8. CDR3 length: 15 residues. The CDR3 nucleotides are TGTGCCAGCAGCGATAGCGGGGGGGCCTCGGATGAGCAGTTCTTC. It codes for CASSDSGGASDEQFF. The entire variable domain, with the rest obtained from reference TRBV7-6 and TRBJ2-1, is as follows: GAGVSQSPRYKVTKRGQDVALRCDPISGHVSLYWYRQALGQGPEFLTYFNYEAQQDKSGLPNDRFSAERPEGSISTLTIQRTEQRDSAMYRCASSDSGGASDEQFFGPGTRLTVL.

The rearrangement links TRBV11-2 to TRBJ2-5; 8 bases agree with TRBD2. The V gene's germline CDR1 is SGHAT and CDR2 FQNNGV. With V trimmed by 6 bases and J by 5 bases, 8 bases remained unmatched. The CDR3 extends over 14 amino acids. DNA of the CDR3: TGTGCCAGCAGAATAAGCGGGGGTGGGGAGACCCAGTACTTC. It yields the protein CASRISGGGETQYF.

The rearrangement uses TRBV10-3 and TRBJ2-2; 7 bases align to TRBD1. The CDR3 has 14 residues. J gave up 8 bases and V 4 bases, and 7 bases lay outside the gene matches. CDR1 ENHRY and CDR2 SYGVKD come from the germline V gene. Here the CDR3 DNA reads TGTGCCATCAGTGTTGGGACAGTCCCTGGGGAGCTGTTTTTT. It yields the protein CAISVGTVPGELFF.

CDR3 protein: CASSLSWAGSSYNEQFF. The CDR3, as DNA: TGTGCCAGCAGCCTCTCGTGGGCGGGGAGCTCCTACAATGAGCAGTTCTTC. The chain joins TRBV6-2 or TRBV6-3 to TRBJ2-1, with D possibly matching TRBD2 (6 bases). The CDR3 spans 17 residues. Germline CDR1 reads MNHEY; CDR2 reads SVGEGT. Between the trimmed V and J ends, which lost 6 bases and 0 bases, there was a span of 18 bases.

The chain recombines TRBV6-5 with TRBJ1-2; no firm D call. The CDR3 extends over 13 amino acids. With 5 bases removed from V and 5 bases from J, the gap between germline ends came to 12 bases. Germline V gene sequence: CDR1 MNHEY, CDR2 SVGAGI. The CDR3 bases are TGTGCCAGCAGTACTGGTAGAAGGTATGGCTACACCTTC. Encoded protein: CASSTGRRYGYTF.

The chain recombines TRBV6-5 with TRBJ1-1, with a tentative D call TRBD1 (5 bases). Trimming took off 5 bases at V and 3 bases at J, with 13 bases between the two ends. The CDR3 runs to 14 residues. Germline V CDR1 and CDR2: MNHEY, SVGAGI. DNA for the CDR3: TGTGCCAGCAGTACAAGGGGTCCATACACTGAAGCTTTCTTT. Its protein is CASSTRGPYTEAFF.